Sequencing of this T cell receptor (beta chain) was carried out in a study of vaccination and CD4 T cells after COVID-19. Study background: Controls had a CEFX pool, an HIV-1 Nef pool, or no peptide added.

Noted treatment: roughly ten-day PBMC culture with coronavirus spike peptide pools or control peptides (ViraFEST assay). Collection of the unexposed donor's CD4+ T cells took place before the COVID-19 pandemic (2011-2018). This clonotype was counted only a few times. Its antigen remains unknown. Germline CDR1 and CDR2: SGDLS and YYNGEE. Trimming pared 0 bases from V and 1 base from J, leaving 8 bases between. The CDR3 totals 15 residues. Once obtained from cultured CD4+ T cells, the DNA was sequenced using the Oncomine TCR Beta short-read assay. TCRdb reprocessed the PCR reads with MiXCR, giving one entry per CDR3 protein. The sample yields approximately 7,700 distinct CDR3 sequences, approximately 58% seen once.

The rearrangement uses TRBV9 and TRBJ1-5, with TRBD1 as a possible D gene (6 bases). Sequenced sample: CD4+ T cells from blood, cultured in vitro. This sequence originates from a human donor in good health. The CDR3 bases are TGTGCCAGCAGCGTAGCCGGGACAAGCAATCAGCCCCAGCATTTT. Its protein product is CASSVAGTSNQPQHF.